Listed here are 16 T cell receptor beta chains from one sample, sequenced in a study of regulatory T cells in long-lasting Graves disease. Time point meaning: newly diagnosed GD, antithyroid drugs for less than 3 months. RNA from PBMCs was the source of the TCR library. Building of the TCR beta libraries involved iRepertoire HTBI primers and Arm-PCR of CDR3 regions. MiXCR, applied by TCRdb to the multiplex PCR reads, yields one record per CDR3 protein. The table lists more than 450,000 distinct CDR3 sequences, around 16% of them singletons. Separately, the same data were catalogued under a study of T cells in Graves' hyperthyroidism and ophthalmopathy.

The material sequenced was peripheral blood mononuclear cells (PBMCs), taken at new diagnosis, from a patient treated with antithyroid drugs. The receptor source for this set is a man aged 35 to 55 with Graves disease.

This clonotype was recorded many times. J is TRBJ2-3 and V is TRBV5-5; D is unclear. CDR1 is SGHKS and CDR2 is YYEKEE in the germline V gene (reference sequence). Trimming pared 2 bases from V and 4 bases from J, leaving 11 bases between. This CDR3 has 14 amino acids. CDR3 sequence: CASSFDTVADTQYF. The CDR3 nucleotides are TGTGCCAGCAGCTTCGACACCGTGGCAGATACGCAGTATTTT.

The chain is built from TRBV7-2 and TRBJ1-5, with 7 positions matching TRBD1. The CDR3 loop spans 13 amino acids. CDR1 is SGHTA and CDR2 is FQGNSA in the germline V gene. V dropped 5 bases and J dropped 9; count of bases not matched to a gene: 7. CDR3 protein: CASSNRGMGPQHF. CDR3 DNA sequence: TGTGCCAGCAGCAACAGGGGAATGGGGCCCCAGCATTTT.

This clonotype has just a few counts. The J gene is TRBJ2-2, the V gene TRBV30; no reliable D call. V shed 4 bases and J shed 8 bases, with 8 bases lying between them. The CDR3 contains 11 residues. Germline V lookup: CDR1 GTSNPN, CDR2 SVGIG (reference sequence). In DNA, the CDR3 is TGTGCCTGGACCCGGCCTGGGGAGCTGTTTTTT. Translation gives CAWTRPGELFF.

This clonotype was found many times. This sequence joins TRBV2 and TRBJ2-7, with 7 bases fitting TRBD1. Trimming cost V 2 bases and J 3 bases; bases outside gene matches: 10. The germline V gene encodes CDR1 SNHLY and CDR2 FYNNEI. This CDR3 region has 16 residues. The DNA for the CDR3 is TGTGCCAGCAGTGAACGGACAGGTGCCCAATTCTACGAGCAGTACTTC. Translation: CASSERTGAQFYEQYF.

This clonotype showed up just once. The rearrangement joins TRBV14 to TRBJ1-3, with unresolved D. Germline V lookup: CDR1 SGHDN, CDR2 FVKESK. Trimming pared 3 bases from V and 3 bases from J, leaving 9 bases between. The CDR3 length is 14 residues. CDR3 sequence reads: CASSQAGDGNTIYF. CDR3 sequence (DNA): TGTGCCAGCAGCCAGGCCGGGGATGGAAACACCATATATTTT.

This clonotype was counted a few times. The rearrangement links TRBV20-1 to TRBJ2-1; D uncertain. This CDR3 has 13 amino acids. Germline loops: CDR1 DFQATT, CDR2 SNEGSKA (reference sequence). V shed 3 bases and J shed 7 bases, with 13 bases lying between them. The CDR3 loop is CSASFSSLNEQFF. CDR3 coding DNA: TGCAGTGCTAGTTTTAGTTCGTTGAATGAGCAGTTCTTC.

This clonotype was counted a single time. The chain joins TRBV29-1 to TRBJ2-3; perhaps TRBD1 as D (6 bases). Germline V lookup: CDR1 SQVTM, CDR2 ANQGSEA. This CDR3 is built from 12 residues. V was shortened by 4 bases and J by 2 bases, with 7 bases between the two germline ends. The CDR3 protein is CSVGDTTDTQYF. The DNA for the CDR3 is TGCAGCGTTGGGGACACCACAGATACGCAGTATTTT.

This clonotype was recorded only once. A far bigger clonotype differs at one base, so this is likely a read error. The J gene is TRBJ1-6, the V gene TRBV2; 9 bases are shared with TRBD1. V gave up 6 bases and J gave up 7 bases; unmatched junction bases: 10. The CDR3 has 16 amino acids. CDR1 is SNHLY and CDR2 is FYNNEI in the germline V gene. The CDR3 coding sequence is TGTGCCAGCAGGTCCCTCCGGACAGGGGTAAATTCACCCCTCCACTTT. This gives the protein CASRSLRTGVNSPLHF.

This clonotype was seen at least ten times. V usage is TRBV5-5 and J usage is TRBJ2-5, with TRBD1 as a possible D gene (6 bases). CDR3 length: 13 amino acids. Trimming took off 4 bases at V and 5 bases at J, with 12 bases between the two ends. In germline, CDR1 is SGHKS, CDR2 YYEKEE (reference sequence). This CDR3 reads CASSIQGSETQYF. The CDR3, as DNA: TGTGCCAGCAGCATACAGGGTTCGGAGACCCAGTACTTC.

This clonotype was picked up a small number of times. The chain has TRBV6-2 or TRBV6-3 and TRBJ1-3; 8 nucleotides align to TRBD1. The V gene end was trimmed by 5 bases and the J gene end by 3 bases; junction bases not matched to a gene: 12. The length of the CDR3 is 17 residues. Germline V gene sequence: CDR1 MNHEY, CDR2 SVGEGT. The CDR3 region is CASSPHRDRTIGNTIYF. CDR3 in DNA: TGTGCCAGCAGTCCCCACCGGGACAGGACAATTGGAAACACCATATATTTT.

This clonotype was seen ten or more times. The genes are TRBV2 and TRBJ2-1, with 7 positions matching TRBD2. J gave up 3 bases and V 6 bases, and 5 bases lay outside the gene matches. Germline V lookup: CDR1 SNHLY, CDR2 FYNNEI. The CDR3 is 14 amino acids. CDR3 in amino acids: CASRNRDYYNEQFF. The CDR3 DNA is TGTGCCAGCAGGAACCGGGACTACTACAATGAGCAGTTCTTC.

At least ten counts were recorded for this clonotype. The V gene is TRBV2, the J gene TRBJ1-1; D remains ambiguous. V gave up 5 bases and J gave up 7 bases, with 5 bases separating them. Germline CDR1 reads SNHLY; CDR2 reads FYNNEI. This CDR3 is 10 amino acids long. CDR3 loop: CASSTDEAFF. CDR3 sequence (DNA): TGTGCCAGCAGTACGGATGAAGCTTTCTTT.

Only a few counts were recorded for this clonotype. The chain is built from TRBV28 and TRBJ1-2; TRBD1 matches 7 bases. CDR3 size: 11 residues. J lost 8 bases, V lost 8 bases, and 5 bases had no gene match. Germline V CDR1 and CDR2: MDHEN, SYDVKM. The CDR3: CASDTGEGYTF. The CDR3 DNA reads as TGTGCCAGCGACACAGGGGAGGGCTACACCTTC.

This clonotype was detected a few times. CDR3 coding DNA: TGTGCCAGCAGCTTAGCGGGGCTGGGGACGAACACCGGGGAGCTGTTTTTT. The encoded protein is CASSLAGLGTNTGELFF. This sequence joins TRBV7-8 and TRBJ2-2; TRBD1 might be the D (5 bases). The V end lost 0 bases, the J end lost 0 bases, and 11 bases lay between the germline ends. The CDR3 extends over 17 amino acids. The V gene's germline CDR1 is SGHVS and CDR2 FQNEAQ. The whole variable domain, filled in from reference TRBV7-8 and TRBJ2-2, reads GAGVSQSPRYKVAKRGQDVALRCDPISGHVSLFWYQQALGQGPEFLTYFQNEAQLDKSGLPSDRFFAERPEGSVSTLKIQRTQQEDSAVYLCASSLAGLGTNTGELFFGEGSRLTVL.

This clonotype was seen many times. The V and J genes are TRBV7-2 and TRBJ2-2; 7 nucleotides line up with TRBD1. The CDR3 length is 16 residues. The trim removed 5 bases at V and 6 bases at J, leaving 12 bases unmatched. From germline, CDR1 is SGHTA and CDR2 FQGNSA. The CDR3 is CASSTRRDSWSGELFF. Written as DNA, the CDR3 is TGTGCCAGCAGCACCCGCCGGGACAGTTGGTCCGGGGAGCTGTTTTTT.

This clonotype was counted at least ten times. The J gene is TRBJ2-3, the V gene TRBV2; possible D gene TRBD2, 7 bases. CDR1 and CDR2 from the germline V gene are SNHLY and FYNNEI. This CDR3 has 13 residues. Between the trimmed V and J ends, which lost 8 bases and 6 bases, there was a span of 15 bases. DNA for the CDR3: TGTGCCAGCTGGGGGGGGCACGCGGATACGCAGTATTTT. Translation: CASWGGHADTQYF.